Below, 4 T cell receptor beta chains from the same sample are listed, as sequenced in a study of shared clonotypes between healthy human individuals. Assay used: immunoSEQ multiplex PCR; TCRdb lists only in-frame clones, some missing. The data hold about half a million clones, with 65% to 85% observed a single time. The specimen sequenced was PBMCs. The receptors shown here come from a woman in her 40s in good health. Some clones in this sample may be carry-over from other donors' samples.

This chain uses TRBV10-3 with TRBJ2-5; D gene uncertain. Germline lookup yields CDR1 ENHRY and CDR2 SYGVKD. CDR3 length: 13 residues. Trimming removed 4 bases from V and 0 bases from J, with 6 bases in between. CDR3 coding DNA: TGTGCCATCAGTGCCTTAAACCAAGAGACCCAGTACTTC. It translates to CAISALNQETQYF.

The chain uses TRBV5-1 and TRBJ2-7, with 8 bases fitting TRBD1. With 4 bases clipped from V and 5 bases from J, the junction kept 8 bases outside the gene matches. The CDR3 consists of 14 residues. CDR1 and CDR2 from the germline V gene are SGHRS and YFSETQ. The CDR3 sequence: CASSPLDREDEQYF. In DNA, the CDR3 is TGCGCCAGCAGCCCCTTGGACAGGGAAGACGAGCAGTACTTC.

The V call is TRBV5-1, the J call TRBJ2-2; D possibly corresponds to TRBD1 (5 bases). Germline values: CDR1 SGHRS, CDR2 YFSETQ. V lost 4 bases and J 5 bases, leaving 18 bases between the germline ends. CDR3 length equals 16 residues. CDR3 DNA sequence: TGCGCCAGCAGCCCCCCCGCAGTATCAGGGACCGGGGAGCTGTTTTTT. Translated: CASSPPAVSGTGELFF.

Points on this clone: A single base is all that separates this from a far larger clone, so a read error is likely. The sample holds other DNA sequences that translate to the same CDR3. The chain is built from TRBV29-1 and TRBJ1-1; D is unclear. There are 13 residues in the CDR3. Per the germline V gene, CDR1 is SQVTM and CDR2 is ANQGSEA. The CDR3 DNA follows: TGCAGCGTTGTTCCCTCTATGAACACCGAAGCTTTCTTT. Its translation: CSVVPSMNTEAFF.